The clone carrying this T cell receptor beta chain was recorded a few times. The antigen is unknown. This entry belongs to a study of T-cell memory formation after mild COVID-19. Whole-study results and caveats: Among clones contracting day 15 to 85, CD4/CD8 was balanced, whereas later expanders leaned CD4+.

Constant-segment primers were used for 5'RACE, and the resulting TCR alpha and TCR beta cDNA libraries carried sample barcodes and UMIs. TCRdb fed the 5' RACE reads into MiXCR, producing one record per CDR3 protein. The sample consists of about 250,000 distinct CDR3 sequences, 15% to 20% of them appearing once. V lost 6 bases to trimming and J lost 7 bases; unmatched junction nucleotides: 10. CDR3 length: 14 amino acids. Germline V gives CDR1 DFQATT, CDR2 SNEGSKA (reference sequence). This TCR was sampled from a man in his late teens or twenties who had mild COVID-19 (a few samples of this study predate the infection). Cell type and time point are not known. The V and J genes are TRBV20-1 and TRBJ2-1, with 9 bases matching TRBD2. Sequencing was carried out using PBMCs or a T cell subset sorted from them (not recorded which). As DNA, the CDR3 is TGCAGTGCCTTAGGGCTAGCGGGATCAAATGAGCAGTTCTTC. It specifies CSALGLAGSNEQFF.